What follows are 26 T cell receptor beta chains derived from one specimen sequenced in a study of blood T cell repertoires in COVID-19. TCRdb keeps only in-frame clones here, not all; method: immunoSEQ multiplex PCR. This repertoire shows about 110,000 clones, about 89% found once; its top ten account for about 5.3%. Sequenced: peripheral blood. The origin of the receptors is a man in his forties with active or convalescent COVID-19.

The V call is TRBV11-2, the J call TRBJ1-3; tentative D call: TRBD1 (5 bases). Germline V gives CDR1 SGHAT, CDR2 FQNNGV. CDR3 length equals 16 residues. Trimming pared 1 base from V and 4 bases from J, leaving 14 bases between. CDR3 residues: CASSLVSGRTGNTIYF. The DNA for the CDR3 is TGTGCCAGCAGCTTAGTCTCAGGGAGGACCGGAAACACCATATATTTT.

The chain employs TRBV7-2 and TRBJ2-5, with 8 bases identical to TRBD2. V lost 2 bases to trimming and J lost 5 bases; unmatched junction nucleotides: 13. CDR3 length equals 17 residues. Germline V gene lookup returns CDR1 SGHTA and CDR2 FQGNSA. The CDR3 protein is CASSLRPGRALGETQYF. As DNA, the CDR3 is TGTGCCAGCAGCTTAAGACCCGGGAGGGCCCTCGGGGAGACCCAGTACTTC.

The V gene is TRBV28, the J gene TRBJ2-3; possible D gene TRBD2, 8 bases. Trimming stripped 5 bases from V and 4 bases from J, with 13 bases between. The CDR3 runs to 14 residues. CDR1 and CDR2 from the germline V gene are MDHEN and SYDVKM. CDR3: CASSRGGTADTQYF. DNA of the CDR3: TGTGCCAGCAGTCGGGGGGGGACAGCAGATACGCAGTATTTT.

The chain couples TRBV4-3 to TRBJ2-2; TRBD2 agrees at 8 bases. CDR1 is LGHNA and CDR2 is YSLEER in the germline V gene. This CDR3 has 16 residues. The V segment lost 1 base and the J segment 7 bases; nucleotides outside the gene matches: 8. The CDR3: CASSQGPGGANGELFF. The DNA of the CDR3 is TGCGCCAGCAGCCAAGGGCCGGGGGGGGCGAACGGGGAGCTGTTTTTT.

This clone is a singleton in its sample. V usage is TRBV5-1 and J usage is TRBJ2-3; 9 positions agree with TRBD2. Germline loops: CDR1 SGHRS, CDR2 YFSETQ. CDR3 length: 15 residues. V gave up 4 bases and J gave up 1 base; unmatched junction bases: 4. In DNA form, the CDR3 reads TGCGCCAGCAGCGCCAGGACTAGCGGCACAGATACGCAGTATTTT. Residues: CASSARTSGTDTQYF. Looking up the rest from reference TRBV5-1 and TRBJ2-3 gives the full variable domain: KAGVTQTPRYLIKTRGQQVTLSCSPISGHRSVSWYQQTPGQGLQFLFEYFSETQRNKGNFPGRFSGRQFSNSRSEMNVSTLELGDSALYLCASSARTSGTDTQYFGPGTRLTVL.

Written as DNA, the CDR3 is TGTGCCTGGGCAACAGCCTACGAGCAGTACTTC. Translated: CAWATAYEQYF. This chain uses TRBV30 with TRBJ2-7; unclear D gene. The germline V gene has CDR1 GTSNPN and CDR2 SVGIG (reference sequence). This CDR3 region has 11 residues. The ends were cut back, 5 bases at V and 2 bases at J, with 7 bases in the middle.

CDR3: CASSLGRLVRETQYF. The DNA of the CDR3 is TGTGCCAGCAGCTTGGGTAGACTTGTTAGAGAGACCCAGTACTTC. The chain links TRBV7-2 to TRBJ2-5, with no clear D. Germline loops: CDR1 SGHTA, CDR2 FQGNSA. V lost 3 bases and J lost 4, with 15 bases in between. This CDR3 is 15 amino acids long.

The J gene is TRBJ2-3, the V gene TRBV18; D may be TRBD1 (5 bases). CDR1 is KGHSH and CDR2 is LQKENI in the germline V gene. V shed 5 bases and J shed 5 bases, with 8 bases lying between them. The length of the CDR3 is 12 residues. Written as DNA, the CDR3 is TGTGCCAGCTCAGCAACAGGAGATACGCAGTATTTT. Its protein is CASSATGDTQYF.

The rearrangement uses TRBV18 and TRBJ1-5; TRBD1 is a possible D gene (6 bases). This CDR3 has 16 amino acids. Germline V gives CDR1 KGHSH, CDR2 LQKENI. V dropped 0 bases and J dropped 3 bases, with 12 bases sitting between them. CDR3 sequence (DNA): TGTGCCAGCTCACCACCTGGGGGCCTAACCAATCAGCCCCAGCATTTT. Amino acid sequence: CASSPPGGLTNQPQHF.

In DNA form, the CDR3 reads TGTGCCAGTAGTATATTTAGCGGGAGGGGGGCCTACAATGAGCAGTTCTTC. It yields the protein CASSIFSGRGAYNEQFF. V gene TRBV19 combines with J gene TRBJ2-1; 11 bases align to TRBD2. CDR1 and CDR2 from the germline V gene are LNHDA and SQIVND (reference sequence). The CDR3 length is 17 residues. The ends lost 2 bases at V and 2 bases at J; junction bases unmatched: 5.

This clone was found once. Within the sample, other DNA sequences also encode this same CDR3. V is TRBV3-1 (or the pseudogene TRBV3-2) and J is TRBJ2-5; D call uncertain. Trimming removed 1 base at V and 4 bases at J, with 4 bases between. CDR1 and CDR2 from the germline V gene are LGHDT and YNNKEL (reference sequence). The CDR3 contains 12 residues. DNA of the CDR3: TGTGCCAGCAGCCAAGTTAGAGAGACCCAGTACTTC. Residues: CASSQVRETQYF.

This chain uses TRBV6-5 with TRBJ1-5, with TRBD1 matching 8 bases. The germline V gene has CDR1 MNHEY and CDR2 SVGAGI. V gave up 6 bases and J gave up 4 bases; unmatched junction bases: 8. CDR3 length equals 15 residues. The CDR3 DNA reads as TGTGCCAGCAGGGCAACGACAGGGGAAAATCAGCCCCAGCATTTT. This sequence encodes CASRATTGENQPQHF.

This clone was found once. The chain couples TRBV3-1 (or the pseudogene TRBV3-2) to TRBJ1-2; weak D call: TRBD1 (5 bases). V dropped 5 bases and J dropped 8 bases, with 21 bases sitting between them. Per germline, CDR1 LGHDT and CDR2 YNNKEL (reference sequence). CDR3 length equals 15 residues. In DNA, the CDR3 is TGTGCCAGCAGCAAAGCCAACACAGGACCCCCGGGCTACACCTTC. Residues: CASSKANTGPPGYTF.

This chain links TRBV6-2 or TRBV6-3 with TRBJ2-7; 9 bases are shared with TRBD1. This CDR3 spans 15 amino acids. The germline gives CDR1 MNHEY, CDR2 SVGEGT. The junction had 5 bases not matched to a gene; V was cut back by 0 bases and J by 5 bases. The CDR3 loop is CASSYSDRGDDEQYF. The DNA for the CDR3 is TGTGCCAGCAGTTACTCTGACAGGGGGGACGACGAGCAGTACTTC.

The V gene is TRBV5-6, the J gene TRBJ2-1; D uncertain. This CDR3 is 13 amino acids long. V dropped 0 bases and J dropped 10 bases, with 11 bases sitting between them. Germline CDR1 is SGHDT and CDR2 is YYEEEE. Here the CDR3 DNA reads TGTGCCAGCAGCTTGGTGGGCCCCCGAGAGCAGTTCTTC. It yields the protein CASSLVGPREQFF.

V is TRBV4-2 and J is TRBJ1-4; 7 positions match TRBD1. J gave up 4 bases and V 1 base, and 3 bases lay outside the gene matches. Germline V gives CDR1 LGHNA, CDR2 YNFKEQ. CDR3 size: 15 residues. For the CDR3, the DNA is TGTGCCAGCAGCCAAGGGGGGACAGTTAATGAAAAACTGTTTTTT. Its protein is CASSQGGTVNEKLFF.

The chain has TRBV11-2 and TRBJ2-7; maybe TRBD1 (5 bases). The CDR3 extends over 15 amino acids. The V end lost 4 bases, the J end lost 1 base, and 14 bases lay between the germline ends. Germline V lookup: CDR1 SGHAT, CDR2 FQNNGV. CDR3 in amino acids: CASSWNRSPSYEQYF. As DNA, the CDR3 is TGTGCCAGCAGCTGGAACAGGAGTCCTTCCTACGAGCAGTACTTC. Filled out from reference TRBV11-2 and TRBJ2-7, the complete variable domain reads EAGVAQSPRYKIIEKRQSVAFWCNPISGHATLYWYQQILGQGPKLLIQFQNNGVVDDSQLPKDRFSAERLKGVDSTLKIQPAKLEDSAVYLCASSWNRSPSYEQYFGPGTRLTVT.

This sequence joins TRBV19 and TRBJ2-7; 10 bases fit TRBD1. The J segment lost 5 bases and the V segment lost 10 bases, leaving 5 bases of the junction unmatched. This CDR3 comprises 12 residues. The germline gives CDR1 LNHDA, CDR2 SQIVND (reference sequence). The CDR3 DNA sequence: TGTGCCAATGGACAGGGGGGAAACGAGCAGTACTTC. This translates into CANGQGGNEQYF.

The rearrangement joins TRBV28 to TRBJ1-1, with 7 positions matching TRBD1. CDR3 length: 14 amino acids. V was pared by 6 bases and J by 4 bases, with 8 bases of the junction left unmatched. CDR1 is MDHEN, CDR2 SYDVKM, per germline. CDR3 DNA sequence: TGTGCCAGCAGCCCTGACAGGGCAAGCACTGAAGCTTTCTTT. Translated: CASSPDRASTEAFF. Together with reference TRBV28 and TRBJ1-1, the CDR3 gives the full variable domain: DVKVTQSSRYLVKRTGEKVFLECVQDMDHENMFWYRQDPGLGLRLIYFSYDVKMKEKGDIPEGYSVSREKKERFSLILESASTNQTSMYLCASSPDRASTEAFFGQGTRLTVV.

This sequence joins TRBV24-1 and TRBJ2-5, with a tentative D call TRBD2 (6 bases). CDR1 and CDR2 (germline): KGHDR, SFDVKD. V dropped 1 base and J dropped 1 base, with 9 bases sitting between them. The CDR3 is 15 residues long. The CDR3 bases are TGTGCCACCAGTGATTTCCTCGGGGGCCAAGAGACCCAGTACTTC. Protein sequence: CATSDFLGGQETQYF.

This sequence joins TRBV4-1 and TRBJ1-6; the D is unclear. This CDR3 is built from 14 residues. V was trimmed by 4 bases and J by 7 bases, leaving 11 bases between them. In germline, CDR1 is MGHRA, CDR2 YSYEKL. The CDR3 spells CASSLTWANSPLHF. In DNA, the CDR3 is TGCGCCAGCAGCCTCACCTGGGCGAATTCACCCCTCCACTTT.

The chain recombines TRBV6-2 or TRBV6-3 with TRBJ1-5, with 7 bases identical to TRBD1. CDR1 is MNHEY and CDR2 is SVGEGT in the germline V gene. The CDR3 totals 16 residues. The trim removed 3 bases at V and 7 bases at J, leaving 12 bases unmatched. The CDR3 loop is CASSYSLDRPGQPQHF. The CDR3 nucleotides are TGTGCCAGCAGTTATTCTTTGGACAGGCCGGGCCAGCCCCAGCATTTT.

Worth noting for this clone: One junction end disagrees with the germline gene, perhaps due to a read error. The chain couples TRBV19 to TRBJ1-1; no reliable D call. Germline CDR1 and CDR2: LNHDA and SQIVND (reference sequence). This CDR3 has 13 amino acids. Here the CDR3 reads CASSITGPVGRLF. DNA for the CDR3: TGTGCCAGTAGTATAACTGGGCCCGTAGGGAGGCTCTTT.

This chain connects TRBV3-1 (or the pseudogene TRBV3-2) to TRBJ1-1; 8 bases agree with TRBD1. This CDR3 spans 14 amino acids. Germline V CDR1 and CDR2: LGHDT, YNNKEL (reference sequence). The V gene end was trimmed by 4 bases and the J gene end by 7 bases; junction bases not matched to a gene: 8. CDR3 residues: CASSPSTGGIEAFF. In nucleotides, the CDR3 is TGTGCCAGCAGCCCGAGCACAGGGGGAATTGAAGCTTTCTTT.

The V call is TRBV30, the J call TRBJ1-2; D remains ambiguous. V dropped 1 base and J dropped 2 bases, with 8 bases sitting between them. There are 13 residues in the CDR3. Germline V lookup: CDR1 GTSNPN, CDR2 SVGIG (reference sequence). The CDR3 DNA is TGTGCCTGGAGTGGGACGGGAAACTATGGCTACACCTTC. It is translated as CAWSGTGNYGYTF. Variable domain in full (rest from reference TRBV30 and TRBJ1-2): SQTIHQWPATLVQPVGSPLSLECTVEGTSNPNLYWYRQAAGRGLQLLFYSVGIGQISSEVPQNLSASRPQDRQFILSSKKLLLSDSGFYLCAWSGTGNYGYTFGSGTRLTVV.

This chain joins TRBV6-5 and TRBJ2-1, with TRBD2 as a possible D gene (6 bases). The germline V gene has CDR1 MNHEY and CDR2 SVGAGI. This CDR3 has 14 residues. V dropped 6 bases and J dropped 4 bases, with 13 bases sitting between them. CDR3 nucleotide sequence: TGTGCCAGCAGCATATTCGGGAGTTACAATGAGCAGTTCTTC. Its protein is CASSIFGSYNEQFF.